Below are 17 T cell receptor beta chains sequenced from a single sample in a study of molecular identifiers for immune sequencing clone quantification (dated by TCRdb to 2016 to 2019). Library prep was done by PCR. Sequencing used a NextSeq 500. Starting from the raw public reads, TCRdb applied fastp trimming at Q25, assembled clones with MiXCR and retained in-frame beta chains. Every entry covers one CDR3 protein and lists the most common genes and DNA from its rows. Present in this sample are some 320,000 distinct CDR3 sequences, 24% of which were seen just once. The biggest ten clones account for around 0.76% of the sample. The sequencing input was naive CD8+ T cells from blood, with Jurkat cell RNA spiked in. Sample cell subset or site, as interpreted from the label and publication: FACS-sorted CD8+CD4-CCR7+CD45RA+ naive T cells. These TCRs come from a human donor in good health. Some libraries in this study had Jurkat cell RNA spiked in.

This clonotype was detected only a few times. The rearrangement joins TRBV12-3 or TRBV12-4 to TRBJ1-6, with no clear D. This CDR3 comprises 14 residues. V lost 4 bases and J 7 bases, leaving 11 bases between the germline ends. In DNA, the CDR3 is TGTGCCAGCAGTTCGCCGGGAACCAATTCACCCCTCCACTTT. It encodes CASSSPGTNSPLHF.

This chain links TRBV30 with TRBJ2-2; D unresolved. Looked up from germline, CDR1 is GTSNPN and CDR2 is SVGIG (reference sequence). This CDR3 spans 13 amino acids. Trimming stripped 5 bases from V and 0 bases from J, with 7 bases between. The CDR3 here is CAWWVSNTGELFF. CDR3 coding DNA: TGTGCCTGGTGGGTTTCGAACACCGGGGAGCTGTTTTTT.

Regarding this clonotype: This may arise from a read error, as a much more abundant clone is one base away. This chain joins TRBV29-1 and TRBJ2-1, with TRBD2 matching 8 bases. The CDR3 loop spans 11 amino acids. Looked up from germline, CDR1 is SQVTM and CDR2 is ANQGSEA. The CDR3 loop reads CGVAGGREQFF. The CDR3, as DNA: TGCGGCGTTGCGGGGGGTCGCGAGCAGTTCTTC.

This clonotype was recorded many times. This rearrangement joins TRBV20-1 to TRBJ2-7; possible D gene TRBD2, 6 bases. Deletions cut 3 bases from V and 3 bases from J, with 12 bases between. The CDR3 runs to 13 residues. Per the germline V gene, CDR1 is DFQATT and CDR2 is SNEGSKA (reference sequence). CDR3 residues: CSASAGLGYEQYF. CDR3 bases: TGCAGTGCTAGCGCGGGACTCGGCTACGAGCAGTACTTC.

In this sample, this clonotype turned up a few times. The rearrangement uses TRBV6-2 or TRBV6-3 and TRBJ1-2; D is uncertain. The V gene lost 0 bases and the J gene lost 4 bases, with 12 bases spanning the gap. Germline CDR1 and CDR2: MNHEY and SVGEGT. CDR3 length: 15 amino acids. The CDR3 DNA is TGTGCCAGCAGTTACTCCATAGTCGACTCCTATGGCTACACCTTC. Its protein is CASSYSIVDSYGYTF.

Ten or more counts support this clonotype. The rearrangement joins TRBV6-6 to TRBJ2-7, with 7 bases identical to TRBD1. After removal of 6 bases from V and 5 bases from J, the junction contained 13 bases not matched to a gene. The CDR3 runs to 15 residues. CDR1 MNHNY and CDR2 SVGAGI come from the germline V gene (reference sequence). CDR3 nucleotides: TGTGCCAGCAGCCAAGACAGGGCACCACCCCACGAGCAGTACTTC. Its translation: CASSQDRAPPHEQYF.

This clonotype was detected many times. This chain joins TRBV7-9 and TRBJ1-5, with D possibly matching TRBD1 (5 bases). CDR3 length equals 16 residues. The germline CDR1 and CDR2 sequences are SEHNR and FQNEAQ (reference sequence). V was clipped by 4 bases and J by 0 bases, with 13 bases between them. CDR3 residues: CASSSPGDDSNQPQHF. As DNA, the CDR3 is TGTGCCAGCAGCTCTCCTGGGGACGATAGCAATCAGCCCCAGCATTTT.

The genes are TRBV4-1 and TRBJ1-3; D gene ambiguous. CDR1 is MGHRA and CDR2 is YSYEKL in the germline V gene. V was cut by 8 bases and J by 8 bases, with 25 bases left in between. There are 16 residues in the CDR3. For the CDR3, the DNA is TGCGCCAGCGGCCCCATTGGGCAGGACGCCCCCCACACCATATATTTT. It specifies CASGPIGQDAPHTIYF.

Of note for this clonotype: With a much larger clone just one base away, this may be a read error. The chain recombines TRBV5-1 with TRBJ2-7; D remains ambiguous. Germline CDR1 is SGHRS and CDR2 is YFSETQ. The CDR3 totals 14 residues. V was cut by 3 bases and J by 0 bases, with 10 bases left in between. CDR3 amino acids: CASSSYKSSYEQYF. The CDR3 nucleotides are TGCGCCAGCAGCTCTTATAAAAGCTCCTACGAGCAGTACTTC.

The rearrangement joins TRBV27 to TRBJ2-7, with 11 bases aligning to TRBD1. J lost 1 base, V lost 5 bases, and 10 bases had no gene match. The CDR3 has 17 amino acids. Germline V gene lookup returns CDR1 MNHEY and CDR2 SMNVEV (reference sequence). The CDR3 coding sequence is TGTGCCAGCAGTGAACGCCCCGGACAGGGGGCTTCCTACGAGCAGTACTTC. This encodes CASSERPGQGASYEQYF.

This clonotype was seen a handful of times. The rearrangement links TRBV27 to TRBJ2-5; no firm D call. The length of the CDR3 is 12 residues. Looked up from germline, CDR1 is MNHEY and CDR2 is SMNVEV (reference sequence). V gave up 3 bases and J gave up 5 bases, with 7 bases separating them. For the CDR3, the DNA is TGTGCCAGCAGTTTTTGGGGTGAGACCCAGTACTTC. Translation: CASSFWGETQYF.

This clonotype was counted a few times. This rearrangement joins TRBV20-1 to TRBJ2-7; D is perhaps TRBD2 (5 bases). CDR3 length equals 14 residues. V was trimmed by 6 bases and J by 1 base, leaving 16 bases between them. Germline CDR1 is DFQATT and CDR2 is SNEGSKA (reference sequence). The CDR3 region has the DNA TGCAGTGCAACCAGACTACACGGGTCCTACGAGCAGTACTTC. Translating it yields CSATRLHGSYEQYF.

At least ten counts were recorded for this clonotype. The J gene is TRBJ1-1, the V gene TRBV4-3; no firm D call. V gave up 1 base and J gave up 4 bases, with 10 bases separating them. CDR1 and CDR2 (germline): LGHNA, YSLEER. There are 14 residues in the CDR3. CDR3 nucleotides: TGCGCCAGCAGCCAAGGGTCTTCAGGCACTGAAGCTTTCTTT. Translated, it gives CASSQGSSGTEAFF.

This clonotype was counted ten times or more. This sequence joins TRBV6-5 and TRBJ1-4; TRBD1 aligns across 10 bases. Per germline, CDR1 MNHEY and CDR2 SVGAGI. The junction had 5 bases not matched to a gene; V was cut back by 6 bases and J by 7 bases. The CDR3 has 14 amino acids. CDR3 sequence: CASSPGQGFEKLFF. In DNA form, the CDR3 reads TGTGCCAGCAGCCCGGGACAGGGGTTTGAAAAACTGTTTTTT.

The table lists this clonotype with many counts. CDR3 loop: CASSIVAGGLQPQHF. CDR3 nucleotides: TGTGCCAGTAGTATAGTAGCAGGGGGCCTCCAGCCCCAGCATTTT. J is TRBJ1-5 and V is TRBV19, with 8 bases aligning to TRBD1. The V segment lost 1 base and the J segment 7 bases; nucleotides outside the gene matches: 6. This CDR3 spans 15 amino acids. Germline V gives CDR1 LNHDA, CDR2 SQIVND (reference sequence).

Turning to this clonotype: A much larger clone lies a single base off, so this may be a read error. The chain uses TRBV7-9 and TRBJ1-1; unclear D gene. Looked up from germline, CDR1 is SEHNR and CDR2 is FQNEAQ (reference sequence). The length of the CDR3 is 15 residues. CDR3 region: CASSLAVAGDTEALF. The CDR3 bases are TGTGCCAGCAGCTTAGCGGTGGCGGGAGACACTGAAGCTCTCTTT. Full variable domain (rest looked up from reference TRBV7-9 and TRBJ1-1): DTGVSQNPRHKITKRGQNVTFRCDPISEHNRLYWYRQTLGQGPEFLTYFQNEAQLEKSRLLSDRFSAERPKGSFSTLEIQRTEQGDSAMYLCASSLAVAGDTEALFGQGTRLTVV.

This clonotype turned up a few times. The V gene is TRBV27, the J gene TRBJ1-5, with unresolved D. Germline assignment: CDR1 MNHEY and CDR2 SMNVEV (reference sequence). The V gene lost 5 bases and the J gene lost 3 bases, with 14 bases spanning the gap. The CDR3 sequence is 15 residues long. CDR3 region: CASSHPGQLNQPQHF. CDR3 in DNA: TGTGCCAGCAGTCACCCCGGCCAACTCAATCAGCCCCAGCATTTT.